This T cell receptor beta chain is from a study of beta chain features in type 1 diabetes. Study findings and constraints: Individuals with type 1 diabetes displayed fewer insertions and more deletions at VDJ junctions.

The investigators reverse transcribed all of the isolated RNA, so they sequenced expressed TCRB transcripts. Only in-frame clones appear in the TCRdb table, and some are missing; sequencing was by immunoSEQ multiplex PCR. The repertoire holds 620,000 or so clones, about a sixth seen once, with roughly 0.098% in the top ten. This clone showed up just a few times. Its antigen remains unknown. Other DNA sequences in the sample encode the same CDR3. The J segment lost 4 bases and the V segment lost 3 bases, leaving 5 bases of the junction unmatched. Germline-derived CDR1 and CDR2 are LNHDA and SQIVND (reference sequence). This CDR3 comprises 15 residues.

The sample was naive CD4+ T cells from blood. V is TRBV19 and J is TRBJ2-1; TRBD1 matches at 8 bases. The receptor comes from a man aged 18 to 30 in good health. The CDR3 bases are TGTGCCAGTAGTATCGGACAGGGAAGTTACAATGAGCAGTTCTTC. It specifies CASSIGQGSYNEQFF.